This T cell receptor (beta chain) was captured by sequencing in a study of T cells in Graves' hyperthyroidism and ophthalmopathy (dated by TCRdb to about 2019). Regarding the research as a whole: Peripheral blood was sampled at the time of initial diagnosis, prior to any treatment. TCR V-J signatures able to tell the groups apart were searched for in a discovery cohort of some 97 patients, of whom fewer than 45 had Graves' ophthalmopathy and 57 had stable Graves' hyperthyroidism. Whether ophthalmopathy could be predicted prospectively was tested in an independent validation cohort made up of under 20 hyperthyroidism patients plus 17 patients who later progressed to ophthalmopathy. The roughly 94 discovery patients were randomly split 7:3 into training and test sets. Thyroid tissue and blood T-cell repertoires from over 5 Graves' hyperthyroidism patients were also compared in the study. Once sampling was done, hyperthyroidism patients were given methimazole at a starting dose of 30 mg daily, whereas ophthalmopathy patients were given high-dose intravenous methylprednisolone. The paper reports TCR Vbeta CDR3 sequencing of over 130 peripheral blood samples: 43 ophthalmopathy, some 80 hyperthyroidism and approximately 17 progressor patients.

Amplification of TCR beta CDR3 regions was carried out from RNA transcripts. The TCR CDR3 was subjected to a first round of RT-PCR using the HTBI primer set and the Qiagen OneStep RT-PCR kit. Libraries were constructed in a second round of multiplex PCR, after which size selection and purification were carried out. Libraries were sequenced paired-end with 100 bp reads on an Illumina HiSeq2000. The paper's processing steps were these. SOAPnuke was used to process the raw data, removing reads that contained adapters or uncalled bases, had a mean Phred below 15, or lacked an exact match to the constant primer or identifier. High-quality paired reads were merged using COPE v1.2.5, and each unique nucleotide sequence was defined as a clonotype. Clonotypes were aligned to IMGT TRBV, TRBD and TRBJ reference segments using MiTCR v1.1. The analysis included only V-J combinations with a frequency above 0.0001, which together covered about 99% of the repertoires. A TCS score was defined as the ratio of F50 (clonal expansion) to E x V (chaos), with BLOSUM62-based TCRdist applied between CDR3 peptides within each V-J. Welch's t-statistics and random forest reduced fewer than 550 V-J features to roughly 13, which were used in a naive Bayes classifier (R e1071). TCRdb reanalyzed the raw reads on its own, using fastp at Q25 for trimming and MiXCR for clone calling, and kept in-frame beta chains. Here each entry gathers all rows of one CDR3 protein and keeps the most common genes and DNA. TCRdb, not the authors, supplied the V and J calls. Present in this sample are approximately 720,000 distinct CDR3 sequences, roughly a sixth of which were seen just once. Jointly, the top ten make up roughly a sixth of the sample.

According to the germline V gene (reference sequence), CDR1 reads GTSNPN and CDR2 reads SVGIG. V and J are trimmed by 3 bases and 1 base, and the gene matches miss 3 bases of the junction. The CDR3 runs 15 residues from the cysteine to the phenylalanine. CDR3 DNA is the only sequence kept; it has 45 bases, read in frame from the first base. Results the study describes overall, beyond this receptor: No statistical method was used to fix the sample size in advance, and group allocation was not hidden from the investigators. In validation, progression to ophthalmopathy was predicted by the model with nearly 71% sensitivity and about 72% specificity, a median of about 6.8 months before onset. Most expanded thyroid clonotypes (frequency above 0.001) were also detected in blood, suggesting blood repertoires may reflect thyroid immune responses. Ophthalmopathy was separated from stable hyperthyroidism by a 13 V-J signature model, with over 85% sensitivity and about 81% specificity obtained in cross-validation and 80%/75% obtained in testing.

Hyperthyroidism patients were aged 18 to 65 years and newly diagnosed, with disease duration of less than 2 months. Exclusion was applied to patients with uncontrolled infections, other autoimmune diseases, pregnancy or lactation. Clinical symptoms, serum thyroxine and TRAb, thyroid ultrasound, and orbital computed tomography formed the basis for the diagnoses. For progressor patients, blood was drawn at the first diagnosis of hyperthyroidism, before any ophthalmopathy symptoms had appeared. PBMCs were isolated from approximately 10 ml of fresh peripheral blood by Ficoll-Paque density gradient centrifugation. Patients classed as progressors first received a Graves' hyperthyroidism diagnosis and then went on to develop ophthalmopathy during follow-up. Total RNA was extracted using Trizol reagent, and RNA quality was assessed on an Agilent 2100 Bioanalyzer. This clonotype occurred many times. There is no known antigen for this receptor. Within one base of it there is no much larger clone, and no base qualities were kept.

The chain links TRBV30 with TRBJ2-1, and TRBD1 matches 10 of the central bases. Sequencing was performed on blood. The origin of this receptor is a woman in her forties or fifties with Graves' hyperthyroidism that later progressed to Graves' ophthalmopathy. The DNA sequence follows: TGTGCCTGGAGCCGGGACAGGGGATCCTACAATGAGCAGTTCTTC. This codes for CAWSRDRGSYNEQFF.